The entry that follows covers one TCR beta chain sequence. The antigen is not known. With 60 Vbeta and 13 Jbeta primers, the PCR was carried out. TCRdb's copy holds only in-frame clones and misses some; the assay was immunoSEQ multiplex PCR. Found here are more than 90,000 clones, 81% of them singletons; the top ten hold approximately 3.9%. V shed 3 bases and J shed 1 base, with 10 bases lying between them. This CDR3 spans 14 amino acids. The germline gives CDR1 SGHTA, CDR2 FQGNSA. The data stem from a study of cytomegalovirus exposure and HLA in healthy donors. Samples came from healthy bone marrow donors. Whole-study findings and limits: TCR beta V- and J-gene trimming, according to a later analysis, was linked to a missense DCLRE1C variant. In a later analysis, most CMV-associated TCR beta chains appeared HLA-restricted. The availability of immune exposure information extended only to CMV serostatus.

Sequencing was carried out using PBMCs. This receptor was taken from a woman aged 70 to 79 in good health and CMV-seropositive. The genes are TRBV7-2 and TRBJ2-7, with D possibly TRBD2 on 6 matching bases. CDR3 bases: TGTGCCAGCAGCTTTGGGGGGAGTTCCTACGAGCAGTACTTC. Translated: CASSFGGSSYEQYF.